The following is a T cell receptor beta chain sequence with its context. The V and J ends lost 9 bases and 7 bases, in that order; junction bases with no gene match: 11. The germline V gene has CDR1 MNHNS and CDR2 SASEGT. CDR3 length: 15 amino acids. Time point specified: peripheral blood 6 weeks after treatment start. This entry is derived from a study of PD-L1 blockade in urothelial cancer. Whole-study context: At 3 weeks after treatment start (second dose) and again at 6 weeks, blood was analyzed.

Generated by immunoSEQ multiplex PCR, the TCRdb table keeps only in-frame clones and is missing some. The table includes 25,000 to 35,000 clones, less than 90% detected once. The chain is built from TRBV6-1 and TRBJ1-6; 8 positions agree with TRBD1. The source is a man between 65 and 80 years old with urothelial cancer. This material consisted of PBMCs, taken around atezolizumab (anti-PD-L1) treatment. CDR3 coding DNA: TGTGCCAGTACCATTGGCCGGGACAGGAATTCACCCCTCCACTTT. Amino acids: CASTIGRDRNSPLHF.